This T cell receptor beta chain was found in a study of preoperative IRX-2 immunotherapy in early breast cancer (dated by TCRdb to between 2019 and 2020). For this clone: Its antigen is currently not known. No much larger clone exists at a distance of one base, and base qualities are not known.

The germline V gene sets CDR1 to MGHDK and CDR2 to SYGVNS. The CDR3 spans 14 residues, from the cysteine through the phenylalanine. Of the read, only the CDR3 DNA is kept; its 42 bases are in frame from base 1. The junction shows trimming of 6 bases on V and 10 bases on J, and the gene matches do not reach 9 bases of it. Library method: the immunoSEQ multiplex PCR assay. Drawn from immuneACCESS, this table holds only the in-frame rearrangements with V and J called that TCRdb kept. Clones are partly lost; checked studies trace under half to an unresolved V gene and leave the rest unexplained. A total of under 4,000 clones appear in this sample, around 80% of them only once. The ten largest clones take up approximately 7% of the sample. According to the study, the label for this sample's treatment or condition signals: preoperative locoregional IRX-2 cytokine immunotherapy. The samples were obtained from a phase Ib study that tested preoperative, locoregional IRX-2 cytokine immunotherapy designed to prime immune responses. The donors were early-stage breast cancer patients who were given IRX-2 prior to surgery.

This sequence uses TRBV25-1 and TRBJ1-4, and 9 junction bases match TRBD1. The receptor was derived from a human donor with breast cancer. Sequenced material: tumor tissue, taken after IRX-2 immunotherapy. CDR3 protein: CASSITTGGTKLFF. The DNA sequence follows: TGTGCCAGCAGCATAACAACAGGGGGCACAAAACTGTTTTTT. Joined to the reference TRBV25-1 and TRBJ1-4 proteins, this CDR3 gives the full variable domain: EADIYQTPRYLVIGTGKKITLECSQTMGHDKMYWYQQDPGMELHLIHYSYGVNSTEKGDLSSESTVSRIRTEHFPLTLESARPSHTSQYLCASSITTGGTKLFFGSGTQLSVL.